This T cell receptor (beta chain) was sequenced during a study of Ad26.COV2.S vaccination and SARS-CoV-2 variants. Overall study context: Vaccine-arm donor from the placebo-controlled COV1001 Ad26.COV2.S trial.

The treatment denotes: around 19 received Ad26.COV2.S at low or high dose, single or two shots; about 5 received placebo; per-sample allocation not given. Samples were taken on day 63 after the first vaccine or placebo injection. Aged 18-55 years, donor was enrolled in Boston in the early 2020s. Ad26.COV2.S expressed prefusion-stabilized spike from the original Wuhan strain. The CDR3 has 17 amino acids. The germline V gene has CDR1 LGHNA and CDR2 YSLEER. V trimming: 0 bases; J trimming: 7 bases; junction bases outside the gene matches: 7. As regards this clone: Its antigen is not identified.

Study results and limitations: Similar non-spike TCR breadth was observed in recipients of vaccine and of placebo.

Produced via immunoSEQ multiplex PCR; TCRdb's table is partial and in-frame only. The repertoire holds 240,000 or so clones, with approximately 87% as singletons. Sequenced material: peripheral blood, taken in a trial of Ad26.COV2.S vaccine versus placebo. This TCR was sampled from a person aged 18-65 years who received the Ad26.COV2.S COVID-19 vaccine or a placebo. The rearrangement joins TRBV4-3 to TRBJ2-4, with 12 nucleotides matching TRBD2. CDR3 residues: CASSQDLAGGTSNIQYF. DNA of the CDR3: TGCGCCAGCAGCCAAGATCTAGCGGGAGGGACTTCTAACATTCAGTACTTC.